This is a list of T cell receptor beta chains from one sample in a study of OX40 agonist ivuxolimab in advanced cancers. Clones were read by immunoSEQ multiplex PCR, and TCRdb kept only the in-frame ones, dropping some. The sample consists of just over 90,000 clones, 90% to 95% of them appearing once. The sample consisted of CD4+ or CD8+ T cells sorted from blood, taken in a trial of the OX40 agonist ivuxolimab. The source is an adult with an advanced solid tumor such as melanoma, head and neck, liver or kidney cancer. Both conserved end residues are part of each CDR3. D genes are given only for firm matches. Not every row has a clone size; where given, it reads once, few, many or a size class.

NA	NA	TRBV18	TRBJ2-7	TGTGCCAGCTCACGGGTACCTGCAGATTACGAGCAGTACTTC	CASSRVPADYEQYF
NA	NA	TRBV30	TRBJ1-1	TGTGCTGATCGTGAGTGGCAGATGAACACTGAAGCTTTCTTT	CADREWQMNTEAFF
NA	NA	TRBV13	TRBJ1-1	TGTGCCAGCAGCGGATACTGGGAGGCTGAAGCTTTCTTT	CASSGYWEAEAFF
NA	NA	TRBV27	TRBJ1-2	TGTGCCAGCGGCTCTTTGTCGGGCCGACAGGTATATGGCTACACCTTC	CASGSLSGRQVYGYTF
NA	NA	TRBV27	TRBJ1-2	TGTGCCAGCAGTTTCTCCGAGGGGCATGGCTACACCTTC	CASSFSEGHGYTF
NA	NA	TRBV4-3	TRBJ1-6	TGCGCCAGCAGCCGGGGGACTGTGGGTTCACCCCTCCACTTT	CASSRGTVGSPLHF
NA	NA	TRBV6-6	TRBJ1-5	TGTGCCAGCAGTTATCGAAGCAATCAGCCCCAGCATTTT	CASSYRSNQPQHF
TRBD2	NA	TRBV5-1	TRBJ2-2	TGCGCCAGCAGCTATGGACTAGCGGGGCCTAACACCGGGGAGCTGTTTTTT	CASSYGLAGPNTGELFF
NA	NA	TRBV28	TRBJ1-5	TGTGCCAGCACTCTTGGGGCCAGGCCTCAGCCCCAGCATTTT	CASTLGARPQPQHF
TRBD1	NA	TRBV9	TRBJ2-5	TGTGCCAGCAGCGTAGAGGGGGGGCCCGGACCCGGGACAGGGGGCCGGGAGACCCAGTACTTC	CASSVEGGPGPGTGGRETQYF
TRBD2	NA	TRBV6-6	TRBJ2-5	TGTGCCAGCAGTCGATCGGGAGGGGCGCGGGAGACCCAGTACTTC	CASSRSGGARETQYF
NA	once	TRBV4-1	TRBJ2-1	TGCGCCAGCAGCCAAGAGCGGACATACAATGAGCAGTTCTTC	CASSQERTYNEQFF
TRBD2	once	TRBV19	TRBJ2-1	TGTGCCAGTAGTATAGCGGGAGGCTCGTACAATGAGCAGTTCTTC	CASSIAGGSYNEQFF
NA	NA	TRBV29-1	TRBJ2-7	TGCAGCGTCCTCGGGGGAATACCTTACGAGCAGTACTTC	CSVLGGIPYEQYF
TRBD1	NA	TRBV4-1	TRBJ2-7	TGCGCCAGCAGCCAAGAAATTGTCGGGACAGGGGATCCGGATGAGCAGTACTTC	CASSQEIVGTGDPDEQYF
NA	NA	TRBV5-4	TRBJ2-7	TGTGCCAGCGGAGTAGGGGGAGCAGGAGAGCAGTACTTC	CASGVGGAGEQYF
TRBD1	NA	TRBV5-6	TRBJ1-2	TGTGCCAGCAGCTTGGCCCGAATGGACAGGACATACAGCTCCACCTTC	CASSLARMDRTYSSTF
NA	NA	TRBV2	TRBJ1-5	TGTGCCAGCAGTTCTTTTTGGAATCAGCCCCAGCATTTT	CASSSFWNQPQHF
NA	NA	TRBV5-1	TRBJ2-1	TGCGCCAGCAGCTTGCGCCCCCACAATGAGCAGTTCTTC	CASSLRPHNEQFF
NA	NA	TRBV14	TRBJ2-7	TGTGCCAGCAGCCGGGTAGGGGTTTACGAGCAGTACTTC	CASSRVGVYEQYF
NA	NA	TRBV27	TRBJ2-1	TGTGCCAGCAGTTTACCCGGGGCTTACCCCTACAATGAGCAGTTCTTC	CASSLPGAYPYNEQFF
TRBD2	once	TRBV13	TRBJ2-7	TGTGCCAGCAGCTCCGGGACTAGCGGGAGGGTCCCCTACGAGCAGTACTTC	CASSSGTSGRVPYEQYF
NA	NA	TRBV2	TRBJ1-2	TGTGCCAGCAGTGCGACAGGCGGGATCTACACCTTC	CASSATGGIYTF
NA	NA	TRBV5-1	TRBJ2-2	TGCGCCAGCAGCTTCACCGGGGAGCTGTTTTTT	CASSFTGELFF
TRBD2	NA	TRBV6-5	TRBJ2-1	TGTGCCAGCTCCACCGGGGGGACCAATGAGCAGTTCTTC	CASSTGGTNEQFF
NA	NA	TRBV27	TRBJ2-1	TGTGCCAGCAGTTTAAGTGGGGGCAGCCCCAATGAGCAGTTCTTC	CASSLSGGSPNEQFF
NA	NA	TRBV28	TRBJ1-3	TGTGCCAGCAGTTTATGGGAGGGTAGAGGGGATGGAAACACCATATATTTT	CASSLWEGRGDGNTIYF
NA	NA	TRBV28	TRBJ2-7	TGTGCCAGCAGTTTTGATCCCCAGGCCCGACTCTCCTACGAGCAGTACTTC	CASSFDPQARLSYEQYF
NA	NA	TRBV7-9	TRBJ1-1	TGTGCCAGCAGTGTAGCGAACACTGAAGCTTTCTTT	CASSVANTEAFF
NA	NA	TRBV27	TRBJ1-2	TGTGCCAGCACCCCCGGGGGGGGCGCGGAGGGCTACACCTTC	CASTPGGGAEGYTF
NA	NA	TRBV13	TRBJ1-2	TGTGCCAGCAGCGCGGGCAGGGAGTTGGATGGCTACACCTTC	CASSAGRELDGYTF
NA	NA	TRBV7-9	TRBJ2-1	TGTGCCAGCAGGAGCGGGTCTAGCTCCTACAATGAGCAGTTCTTC	CASRSGSSSYNEQFF
NA	NA	TRBV15	TRBJ1-1	TGTGCCACCAGCAGAGGGACGGTTCTGGCTGAAGCTTTCTTT	CATSRGTVLAEAFF